Described below is a single T cell receptor (beta chain) sequence and its context. This entry is derived from a study of control samples from healthy donors and cancer patients. Germline values: CDR1 MDHEN, CDR2 SYDVKM. The V gene lost 8 bases and the J gene lost 2 bases, with 13 bases spanning the gap. The CDR3 is 14 residues long. Measured with immunoSEQ multiplex PCR; TCRdb has only the in-frame clones, and not every one. This table holds about 63,000 clones, roughly 85% found once. Sequenced material: blood. This chain uses TRBV28 with TRBJ2-1, with D possibly being TRBD2 (6 bases). This clonotype was obtained from a man between 35 and 55 years old in good health. The CDR3 bases are TGTGCCAGCTGGGGGGTTCCCGCCTACAATGAGCAGTTCTTC. This encodes CASWGVPAYNEQFF.